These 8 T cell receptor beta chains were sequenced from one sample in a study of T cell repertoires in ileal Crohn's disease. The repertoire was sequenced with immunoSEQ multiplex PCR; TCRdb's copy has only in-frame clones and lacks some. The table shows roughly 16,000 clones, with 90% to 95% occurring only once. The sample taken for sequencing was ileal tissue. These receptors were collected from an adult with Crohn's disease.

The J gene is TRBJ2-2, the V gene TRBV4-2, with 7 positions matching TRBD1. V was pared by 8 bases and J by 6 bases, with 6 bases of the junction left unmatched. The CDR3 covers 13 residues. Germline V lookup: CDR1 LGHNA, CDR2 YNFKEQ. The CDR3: CASGTERSGELFF. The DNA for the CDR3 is TGTGCCAGCGGGACAGAAAGGTCCGGGGAGCTGTTTTTT.

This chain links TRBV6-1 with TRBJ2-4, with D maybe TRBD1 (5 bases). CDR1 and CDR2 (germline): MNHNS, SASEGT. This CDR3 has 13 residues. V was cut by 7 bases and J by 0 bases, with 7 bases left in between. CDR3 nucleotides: TGTGCCAGCACGCAGGGAGCCAAAAACATTCAGTACTTC. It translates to CASTQGAKNIQYF.

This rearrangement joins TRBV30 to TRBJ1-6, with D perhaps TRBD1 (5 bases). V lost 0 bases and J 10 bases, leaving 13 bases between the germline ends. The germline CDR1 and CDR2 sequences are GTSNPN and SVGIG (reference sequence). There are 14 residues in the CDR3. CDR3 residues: CAWSVQAGRSPLHF. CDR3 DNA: TGTGCCTGGAGTGTACAGGCCGGGAGATCACCCCTCCACTTT.

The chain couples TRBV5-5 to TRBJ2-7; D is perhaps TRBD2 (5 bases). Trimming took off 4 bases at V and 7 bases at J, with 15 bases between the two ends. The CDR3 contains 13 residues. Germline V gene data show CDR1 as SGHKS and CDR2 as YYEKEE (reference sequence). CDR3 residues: CASSAGATGEQYF. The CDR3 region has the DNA TGTGCCAGCAGCGCTGGTGCCACGGGGGAGCAGTACTTC.

The CDR3 sequence: CASSFSGGGNEQYF. In DNA form, the CDR3 reads TGCGCCAGCAGCTTTAGCGGGGGGGGCAACGAGCAGTACTTC. The J gene is TRBJ2-7, the V gene TRBV5-1, with TRBD2 matching over 11 bases. Trimming at V came to 2 bases and at J to 5 bases, leaving 3 bases not matched to a gene. The germline V gene encodes CDR1 SGHRS and CDR2 YFSETQ. The CDR3 covers 14 residues. Looking up the rest from reference TRBV5-1 and TRBJ2-7 gives the full variable domain: KAGVTQTPRYLIKTRGQQVTLSCSPISGHRSVSWYQQTPGQGLQFLFEYFSETQRNKGNFPGRFSGRQFSNSRSEMNVSTLELGDSALYLCASSFSGGGNEQYFGPGTRLTVT.

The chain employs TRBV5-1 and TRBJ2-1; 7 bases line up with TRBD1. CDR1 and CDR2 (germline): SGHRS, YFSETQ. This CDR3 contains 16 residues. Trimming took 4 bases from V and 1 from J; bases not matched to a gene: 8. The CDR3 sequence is CASSPRQGASYNEQFF. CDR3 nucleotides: TGCGCCAGCAGCCCTAGACAGGGAGCGTCCTACAATGAGCAGTTCTTC.

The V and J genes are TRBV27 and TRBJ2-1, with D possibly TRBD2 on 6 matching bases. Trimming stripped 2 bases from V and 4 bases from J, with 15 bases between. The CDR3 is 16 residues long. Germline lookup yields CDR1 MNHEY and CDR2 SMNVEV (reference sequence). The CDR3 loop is CASSLRGGLIYNEQFF. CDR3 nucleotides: TGTGCCAGCAGTTTAAGGGGCGGACTAATTTACAATGAGCAGTTCTTC.

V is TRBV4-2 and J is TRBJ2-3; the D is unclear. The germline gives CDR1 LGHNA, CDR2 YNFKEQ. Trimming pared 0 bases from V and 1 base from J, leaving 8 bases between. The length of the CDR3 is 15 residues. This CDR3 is CASSQDFQGTDTQYF. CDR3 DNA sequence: TGTGCCAGCAGCCAAGATTTTCAGGGCACAGATACGCAGTATTTT.